Listed below are T cell receptor beta chains from one sample, sequenced in a study of T cells in Graves' hyperthyroidism and ophthalmopathy. TCRdb reprocessed the multiplex PCR reads with MiXCR, giving one entry per CDR3 protein. The sample has about 380,000 distinct CDR3 sequences; more than 11% are singletons. Sequenced input: blood. Source of these receptors: a woman aged 55-70 years with Graves' hyperthyroidism. The CDR3 runs from the conserved cysteine through the conserved F or W. A D gene is named only where the DNA matches it firmly. Clone size is stated in some rows and not others, as once, few, many or a class when expanded.

>TRBJ2-1|TRBV29-1|-|many
CSVLPGYEQFF
TGCAGCGTCTTACCGGGGTATGAGCAGTTCTTC
>TRBJ2-5|TRBV5-8|-|-
CASSLLGRGTFRETQYF
TGTGCCAGCAGCTTGTTGGGCAGGGGAACGTTCCGAGAGACCCAGTACTTC
>TRBJ2-1|TRBV11-3|TRBD2|few
CASSLIGPGLAGGTYNEQFF
TGTGCCAGCAGCTTAATTGGACCGGGACTAGCGGGGGGTACGTACAATGAGCAGTTCTTC
>TRBJ2-1|TRBV6-1|TRBD2|many
CASSDWGRALNEQFF
TGTGCCAGCAGTGATTGGGGGAGGGCTTTGAATGAGCAGTTCTTC
>TRBJ2-3|TRBV20-1|TRBD2|-
CSARDRSGRLADTQYF
TGCAGTGCTAGAGATCGTAGCGGGCGCTTAGCAGATACGCAGTATTTT
>TRBJ2-7|TRBV12-3/TRBV12-4|-|many
CASSSGRSSYEQYF
TGTGCCAGCAGTTCGGGTCGTAGCTCCTACGAGCAGTACTTC
>TRBJ2-3|TRBV19|-|-
CASRTGITDTQYF
TGTGCCAGTAGGACAGGAATCACAGATACGCAGTATTTT
>TRBJ2-2|TRBV12-3/TRBV12-4|TRBD2|-
CASSFAGRGGELFF
TGTGCCAGCAGTTTTGCAGGGAGGGGCGGGGAGCTGTTTTTT
>TRBJ2-1|TRBV6-1|-|many
CASSYSLYDWPNEQFF
TGTGCCAGCAGTTATAGCCTTTATGACTGGCCCAATGAGCAGTTCTTC
>TRBJ2-3|TRBV7-9|TRBD2|-
CASSQRVGAGDHADTQYF
TGTGCCAGCAGCCAAAGGGTTGGCGCGGGAGATCACGCAGATACGCAGTATTTT
>TRBJ2-3|TRBV12-3/TRBV12-4|TRBD1|-
CASSSGQADTQYF
TGTGCCAGCAGTTCGGGACAGGCAGATACGCAGTATTTT
>TRBJ1-2|TRBV18|TRBD1|many
CASSPPGQGGGYTF
TGTGCCAGCTCACCACCCGGACAGGGGGGCGGCTACACCTTC
>TRBJ2-6|TRBV28|TRBD1|-
CASSLWGSRGRMAGANVLTF
TGTGCCAGCAGTTTATGGGGGTCAAGGGGGCGCATGGCTGGGGCCAACGTCCTGACTTTC
>TRBJ2-3|TRBV7-3|-|few
CASSLRGVGDTQYF
TGTGCCAGCAGCTTACGGGGAGTTGGAGATACGCAGTATTTT
>TRBJ2-3|TRBV5-1|TRBD1|-
CASSLDRGVTDTQYF
TGCGCCAGCAGCTTGGACAGGGGTGTCACAGATACGCAGTATTTT
>TRBJ2-2|TRBV5-1|TRBD1|-
CASSQSYGQAVNGELFF
TGCGCCAGCAGCCAGAGTTACGGACAGGCTGTCAACGGGGAGCTGTTTTTT
>TRBJ2-1|TRBV3-1|TRBD2|few
CASSHGGSLAEQFF
TGTGCCAGCAGCCACGGGGGGTCCTTGGCGGAGCAGTTCTTC
>TRBJ1-1|TRBV7-9|TRBD1|-
CASSQDFRTGMNTEAFF
TGCGCCAGCAGCCAAGATTTTAGGACAGGGATGAACACTGAAGCTTTCTTT
>TRBJ2-1|TRBV5-1|-|many
CASKDGYQGNEQFF
TGCGCCAGCAAGGACGGATATCAGGGCAATGAGCAGTTCTTC
>TRBJ1-2|TRBV28|TRBD1|many
CASSLRQGGVGYTF
TGTGCCAGCAGTTTAAGGCAGGGGGGAGTTGGCTACACCTTC
>TRBJ2-1|TRBV11-3|-|many
CASRFRDHSPDEQFF
TGTGCCAGCAGATTCCGGGACCATTCCCCCGATGAGCAGTTCTTC
>TRBJ2-7|TRBV12-3/TRBV12-4|-|many
CASGLTGRHEQYF
TGTGCCAGCGGGCTAACGGGGCGGCACGAGCAGTACTTC
>TRBJ2-1|TRBV15|-|many
CATSRGAVYNEQFF
TGTGCCACCAGCAGAGGGGCGGTGTACAATGAGCAGTTCTTC
>TRBJ1-3|TRBV7-2|-|few
CASSFGQSSGNTIYF
TGTGCCAGCAGCTTTGGACAGAGCTCTGGAAACACCATATATTTT
>TRBJ2-7|TRBV9|TRBD1|few
CASSVDPQGEFYEQYF
TGTGCCAGCAGCGTAGACCCCCAGGGGGAATTCTACGAGCAGTACTTC
>TRBJ1-2|TRBV27|-|many
CASSFGSRGYGYTF
TGTGCCAGCAGTTTCGGGAGCAGAGGCTATGGCTACACCTTC
>TRBJ1-4|TRBV20-1|TRBD1|many
CSAGLQGNKEKLFF
TGCAGTGCAGGGCTACAGGGGAATAAAGAAAAACTGTTTTTT
>TRBJ1-2|TRBV6-1|-|few
CASSEAYIYGYTF
TGTGCCAGCAGTGAAGCGTACATCTATGGCTACACCTTC
>TRBJ2-1|TRBV29-1|-|few
CSGCQSYNEQFF
TGCAGCGGTTGTCAGTCTTACAATGAGCAGTTCTTC
>TRBJ2-2|TRBV6-1|TRBD2|once
CASRPGGPNTGELFF
TGTGCCAGCAGGCCGGGAGGCCCGAACACCGGGGAGCTGTTTTTT
>TRBJ1-2|TRBV7-8|-|-
CASSLYSNYGYTF
TGTGCCAGCAGCTTATACTCTAACTATGGCTACACCTTC
>TRBJ2-5|TRBV7-2|TRBD2|many
CASRRESAETQYF
TGTGCCAGCAGGCGGGAGTCGGCAGAGACCCAGTACTTC
>TRBJ1-5|TRBV6-1|TRBD1|few
CASSETGEGQPQHF
TGTGCCAGCAGTGAGACAGGGGAGGGCCAGCCCCAGCATTTT
>TRBJ1-2|TRBV3-1|TRBD1|-
CAGSQGTGWGYTF
TGTGCCGGCAGCCAAGGGACAGGGTGGGGCTACACCTTC
>TRBJ1-5|TRBV12-3/TRBV12-4|-|few
CASRGGGSQPQHF
TGTGCCAGCCGGGGGGGGGGGAGTCAGCCCCAGCATTTT
>TRBJ1-4|TRBV4-1|TRBD1|many
CASSQDGRGPNEKLFF
TGCGCCAGCAGCCAAGATGGGAGGGGGCCTAATGAAAAACTGTTTTTT
>TRBJ2-3|TRBV27|-|-
CASSLRPGLWETDTQYF
TGTGCCAGCAGTCTCCGACCGGGACTGTGGGAGACAGATACGCAGTATTTT
>TRBJ2-7|TRBV2|-|many
CASSEARAGYEQYF
TGTGCCAGCAGTGAGGCTAGGGCAGGCTACGAGCAGTACTTC
>TRBJ1-4|TRBV11-2|-|-
CASNTLDGEKLFF
TGTGCCAGCAACACCCTAGATGGGGAAAAACTGTTTTTT
>TRBJ1-1|TRBV5-1|-|many
CASSLYGTKNTEAFF
TGCGCCAGCAGCTTGTATGGAACTAAGAACACTGAAGCTTTCTTT
>TRBJ2-7|TRBV7-9|TRBD1|many
CASSWGQGNYEQYF
TGTGCCAGCAGCTGGGGACAGGGTAATTACGAGCAGTACTTC
>TRBJ2-1|TRBV12-3/TRBV12-4|TRBD2|many
CASSNWGGTTNEQFF
TGTGCCAGCAGCAACTGGGGGGGGACTACCAATGAGCAGTTCTTC